Below, 6 T cell receptor beta chains from the same sample are listed, as sequenced in a study of shared clonotypes between healthy human individuals. The naive CD8 subset, CD45RO-negative cells positively selected for CCR7, excluded terminally differentiated effector memory CD45RA+ cells. Here immunoSEQ multiplex PCR was the method, and the copy in TCRdb shows in-frame clones only, minus some. The sample contains 1.5 million to 2.5 million clones, about 95% of which appear only once. Sequenced sample: naive CD8+ T cells sorted from blood. The receptors here all came from a man aged 18-30 years in good health.

The DNA for the CDR3 is TGTGCCAGTAGTACCAGGGGTCTTGGTTACGAGCAGTACTTC. Its protein product is CASSTRGLGYEQYF. The rearrangement uses TRBV19 and TRBJ2-7; a weak D match, TRBD1 (6 bases). Germline assignment: CDR1 LNHDA and CDR2 SQIVND (reference sequence). Trimming shortened V by 4 bases and J by 4 bases, and 14 bases separated the two germline ends. CDR3 length equals 14 residues.

The genes are TRBV2 and TRBJ2-5; D is perhaps TRBD2 (5 bases). The CDR3 totals 14 residues. Trimming stripped 4 bases from V and 4 bases from J, with 13 bases between. Germline values: CDR1 SNHLY, CDR2 FYNNEI. The CDR3 region is CASSGGLGPETQYF. DNA for the CDR3: TGTGCCAGCAGTGGAGGACTTGGGCCAGAGACCCAGTACTTC.

DNA of the CDR3: TGCAGCGTTGTAGGGTATAGCACAGATACGCAGTATTTT. Translated, it gives CSVVGYSTDTQYF. The chain recombines TRBV29-1 with TRBJ2-3; D ambiguous. The V end lost 4 bases, the J end lost 0 bases, and 8 bases lay between the germline ends. Germline CDR1 reads SQVTM; CDR2 reads ANQGSEA. The CDR3 is 13 amino acids.

The CDR3, as DNA: TGTGCCAGCAGCCAAGATCCAGCGGGTAGCACAGATACGCAGTATTTT. It specifies CASSQDPAGSTDTQYF. The V gene is TRBV14, the J gene TRBJ2-3, with a tentative D call TRBD2 (6 bases). The CDR3 is 16 amino acids. V was shortened by 0 bases and J by 0 bases, with 10 bases between the two germline ends. Germline CDR1 is SGHDN and CDR2 is FVKESK.

V gene TRBV27 combines with J gene TRBJ2-1, with a possible D match to TRBD1 (6 bases). CDR1 MNHEY and CDR2 SMNVEV come from the germline V gene (reference sequence). With 4 bases removed from V and 8 bases from J, the gap between germline ends came to 12 bases. The CDR3 sequence is 13 residues long. The CDR3 nucleotides read TGTGCCAGCAGTTCGGAGAGGGGGTATGAGCAGTTCTTC. Its protein product is CASSSERGYEQFF.

This chain joins TRBV30 and TRBJ2-6, with D unclear. Trimming took off 3 bases at V and 0 bases at J, with 9 bases between the two ends. CDR1 GTSNPN and CDR2 SVGIG come from the germline V gene (reference sequence). This CDR3 is built from 15 residues. The CDR3, as DNA: TGTGCCTGGAGCGATGATCCCTCTGGGGCCAACGTCCTGACTTTC. Protein product: CAWSDDPSGANVLTF. Complete variable domain (other parts from reference TRBV30 and TRBJ2-6): SQTIHQWPATLVQPVGSPLSLECTVEGTSNPNLYWYRQAAGRGLQLLFYSVGIGQISSEVPQNLSASRPQDRQFILSSKKLLLSDSGFYLCAWSDDPSGANVLTFGAGSRLTVL.